The T cell receptor (beta chain) under discussion was sequenced for a study of blood T cell repertoires in COVID-19. On the study more broadly: Nucleic acid was either cDNA or gDNA, and it came from T cells, B-cell-depleted T cells, or PBMCs.

Here immunoSEQ multiplex PCR was the method, and the copy in TCRdb shows in-frame clones only, minus some. The sample has 300,000 to 350,000 clones; 91% are singletons. Material for sequencing was peripheral blood. The receptor was derived from a woman aged 18-29 years who had recovered from COVID-19.

Written as DNA, the CDR3 is TGTGCCAGCAGCTGGGGACTAGCGGGAGTTGAGCAGTTCTTC. Translated, it gives CASSWGLAGVEQFF. The chain recombines TRBV7-8 with TRBJ2-1, with TRBD2 matching over 14 bases. V was clipped by 4 bases and J by 9 bases; unmatched bases: 2. CDR3 length equals 14 residues. CDR1 SGHVS and CDR2 FQNEAQ come from the germline V gene.